These 20 T cell receptor beta chains originate from one sample sequenced in a study of T cells in Graves' hyperthyroidism and ophthalmopathy. Authors of the study amplified TCR beta CDR3 regions from RNA transcripts. The HTBI primer set was used in a first-round RT-PCR of the TCR CDR3. TCRdb used MiXCR to reprocess the multiplex PCR reads, holding one entry per CDR3 protein. The sample holds fewer than 700,000 distinct CDR3 sequences, about a sixth seen once. Sequencing was performed on blood. Source of these receptors: a woman in her 30s with Graves' hyperthyroidism.

This clonotype has just a few counts. This sequence joins TRBV6-1 and TRBJ2-3; TRBD2 matches 11 bases. CDR3 length: 15 amino acids. Germline V CDR1 and CDR2: MNHNS, SASEGT. V gave up 8 bases and J gave up 3 bases; unmatched junction bases: 7. The CDR3 sequence is CASGRGLAGTDTQYF. For the CDR3, the DNA is TGTGCCAGCGGCCGAGGACTAGCGGGTACAGATACGCAGTATTTT.

The rearrangement links TRBV6-1 to TRBJ1-1; 7 bases match TRBD1. V was clipped by 4 bases and J by 3 bases; unmatched bases: 5. Germline CDR1 and CDR2: MNHNS and SASEGT. The CDR3 contains 14 residues. The DNA of the CDR3 is TGTGCCAGCAGTGGGGCCAGGGGGTACACTGAAGCTTTCTTT. This encodes CASSGARGYTEAFF.

This chain connects TRBV3-1 to TRBJ1-4; D is unclear. The V gene lost 1 base and the J gene lost 8 bases, with 8 bases spanning the gap. The V gene's germline CDR1 is LGHDT and CDR2 YNNKEL (reference sequence). The CDR3 runs 13 residues. DNA of the CDR3: TGTGCCAGCAGCCAAGGGGAGGTCGAAAAACTGTTTTTT. This translates into CASSQGEVEKLFF.

This chain links TRBV30 with TRBJ2-7; maybe TRBD1 (5 bases). V was cut by 1 base and J by 6 bases, with 13 bases left in between. This CDR3 is 13 amino acids long. Looked up from germline, CDR1 is GTSNPN and CDR2 is SVGIG (reference sequence). The CDR3 is CAWSGTRGGEQYF. In DNA form, the CDR3 reads TGTGCCTGGAGTGGAACAAGGGGCGGCGAGCAGTACTTC.

This clonotype was detected ten times or more. The rearrangement links TRBV28 to TRBJ2-3, with D possibly matching TRBD1 (5 bases). The CDR3 spans 15 residues. The germline V gene has CDR1 MDHEN and CDR2 SYDVKM. V was trimmed by 7 bases and J by 2 bases, leaving 16 bases between them. CDR3 sequence: CASTQPGINTDTQYF. As DNA, the CDR3 is TGTGCCAGCACCCAACCAGGGATAAACACAGATACGCAGTATTTT. Combining the CDR3 with reference TRBV28 and TRBJ2-3 gives the whole variable domain DVKVTQSSRYLVKRTGEKVFLECVQDMDHENMFWYRQDPGLGLRLIYFSYDVKMKEKGDIPEGYSVSREKKERFSLILESASTNQTSMYLCASTQPGINTDTQYFGPGTRLTVL.

At least ten counts were recorded for this clonotype. The rearrangement links TRBV30 to TRBJ2-7; TRBD2 matches at 10 bases. After removal of 1 base from V and 1 base from J, the junction contained 10 bases not matched to a gene. CDR3 length: 17 amino acids. Germline V gene data show CDR1 as GTSNPN and CDR2 as SVGIG (reference sequence). DNA for the CDR3: TGTGCCTGGAGTGACGGGAGGACTAGCGGCAGATCCTACGAGCAGTACTTC. Translating it yields CAWSDGRTSGRSYEQYF.

The table lists this clonotype with a few counts. The CDR3 DNA sequence: TGTGCCAGCAGCCAAGATGTAGGGCGGAGAGAGACCCAGTACTTC. Encoded protein: CASSQDVGRRETQYF. V gene TRBV14 combines with J gene TRBJ2-5; D uncertain. V was clipped by 0 bases and J by 4 bases, with 12 bases between them. CDR3 length equals 15 residues. Germline loops: CDR1 SGHDN, CDR2 FVKESK.

Here the CDR3 reads CASSLASGRRYF. The CDR3, as DNA: TGTGCCAGCAGTTTGGCTAGCGGGCGTCGGTACTTC. The J gene is TRBJ2-5, the V gene TRBV12-3 or TRBV12-4, with 8 bases fitting TRBD2. The V gene end was trimmed by 3 bases and the J gene end by 13 bases; junction bases not matched to a gene: 7. This CDR3 spans 12 amino acids.

This clonotype was counted many times. The chain uses TRBV29-1 and TRBJ2-1; D uncertain. Germline lookup yields CDR1 SQVTM and CDR2 ANQGSEA. Trimming pared 4 bases from V and 4 bases from J, leaving 8 bases between. The CDR3 contains 12 residues. The CDR3 here is CSVVRDYNEQFF. The CDR3 bases are TGCAGCGTTGTAAGGGATTACAATGAGCAGTTCTTC.

This clonotype was found many times. The rearrangement joins TRBV7-2 to TRBJ2-3, with D possibly TRBD1 on 6 matching bases. There are 13 residues in the CDR3. Germline values: CDR1 SGHTA, CDR2 FQGNSA. The V gene lost 5 bases and the J gene lost 4 bases, with 10 bases spanning the gap. Written as DNA, the CDR3 is TGTGCCAGCAGCAAACAGGGTCCAGATACGCAGTATTTT. This sequence encodes CASSKQGPDTQYF.

This clonotype appeared many times. The chain combines TRBV12-3 or TRBV12-4 with TRBJ2-7; D ambiguous. CDR3 length equals 13 residues. Trimming removed 7 bases at V and 0 bases at J, with 10 bases between. CDR3 DNA: TGTGCCAGCAAGGGCGGAAGCTCCTACGAGCAGTACTTC. This encodes CASKGGSSYEQYF.

The rearrangement joins TRBV6-1 to TRBJ2-7; TRBD1 might be the D (6 bases). Germline CDR1 and CDR2: MNHNS and SASEGT. Trimming removed 1 base from V and 0 bases from J, with 16 bases in between. The CDR3 is made up of 17 amino acids. The CDR3 region has the DNA TGTGCCAGCAGTGAAGGGACAGCCACTACGAGCTCCTACGAGCAGTACTTC. Protein product: CASSEGTATTSSYEQYF.

This clonotype was recorded a few times. The chain employs TRBV7-9 and TRBJ2-1; 9 bases line up with TRBD1. The V and J ends lost 1 base and 6 bases, in that order; junction bases with no gene match: 10. Germline V gene data show CDR1 as SEHNR and CDR2 as FQNEAQ (reference sequence). The CDR3 has 17 amino acids. CDR3 sequence reads: CASSLGTGTGMINEQFF. For the CDR3, the DNA is TGTGCCAGCAGCTTAGGGACCGGGACAGGGATGATCAATGAGCAGTTCTTC.

This clonotype was detected ten times or more. The J gene is TRBJ2-7, the V gene TRBV6-1, with TRBD2 matching over 12 bases. The germline gives CDR1 MNHNS, CDR2 SASEGT. J lost 1 base, V lost 6 bases, and 7 bases had no gene match. This CDR3 spans 16 amino acids. The CDR3 nucleotides read TGTGCCAGCAGAAAAGCCGGGACTAGCGGGTCCTACGAGCAGTACTTC. Translating it yields CASRKAGTSGSYEQYF.

This clonotype appeared many times. The rearrangement links TRBV20-1 to TRBJ2-1; 15 bases agree with TRBD2. CDR3 length equals 16 residues. Germline V gene data show CDR1 as DFQATT and CDR2 as SNEGSKA (reference sequence). Trimming cost V 5 bases and J 9 bases; bases outside gene matches: 11. This CDR3 reads CSAVPGLAGGLGEQFF. CDR3 coding DNA: TGCAGTGCTGTGCCGGGACTAGCGGGAGGATTAGGTGAGCAGTTCTTC.

This clonotype was seen at least ten times. This chain connects TRBV28 to TRBJ1-3, with D possibly being TRBD1 (5 bases). Trimming took 5 bases from V and 1 from J, leaving 9 bases between them. CDR3 length: 14 residues. CDR1 MDHEN and CDR2 SYDVKM come from the germline V gene. The CDR3 loop reads CASSPPGSGNTIYF. The CDR3 DNA is TGTGCCAGCAGTCCTCCAGGGTCTGGAAACACCATATATTTT.

There are a few counts of this clonotype. The V and J genes are TRBV7-3 and TRBJ2-2, with a tentative D call TRBD1 (5 bases). From germline, CDR1 is SGHTA and CDR2 FQGTGA. V gave up 2 bases and J gave up 7 bases, with 8 bases separating them. There are 13 residues in the CDR3. The CDR3 DNA is TGTGCCAGCAGCTTACTTCAGGGCGGGGAGCTGTTTTTT. Its translation: CASSLLQGGELFF.

V is TRBV9 and J is TRBJ2-5, with 9 positions matching TRBD2. Unmatched junction bases numbered 13, after V lost 5 bases and J lost 5 bases. The length of the CDR3 is 16 residues. CDR1 is SGDLS, CDR2 YYNGEE, per germline. This CDR3 reads CASSASAGGPGETQYF. DNA for the CDR3: TGTGCCAGCAGTGCCTCCGCGGGAGGGCCCGGTGAGACCCAGTACTTC.

The sample holds a few counts of this clonotype. This sequence joins TRBV19 and TRBJ1-5, with a weak D call TRBD1 (5 bases). Deletions cut 1 base from V and 9 bases from J, with 16 bases between. Per germline, CDR1 LNHDA and CDR2 SQIVND (reference sequence). The CDR3 length is 15 residues. For the CDR3, the DNA is TGTGCCAGTAGTATAGGTATGACAGACCTTAGGCCCCAGCATTTT. As protein: CASSIGMTDLRPQHF.

This clonotype was observed a handful of times. In DNA, the CDR3 is TGTGCCAGCAGCTTACTTAGCAGGTCAGGTCTTGAGCAGTTCTTC. Translation gives CASSLLSRSGLEQFF. This chain uses TRBV7-2 with TRBJ2-1, with D unresolved. The germline CDR1 and CDR2 sequences are SGHTA and FQGNSA. The CDR3 extends over 15 amino acids. V lost 2 bases, J lost 9 bases, and 17 bases lay in between.